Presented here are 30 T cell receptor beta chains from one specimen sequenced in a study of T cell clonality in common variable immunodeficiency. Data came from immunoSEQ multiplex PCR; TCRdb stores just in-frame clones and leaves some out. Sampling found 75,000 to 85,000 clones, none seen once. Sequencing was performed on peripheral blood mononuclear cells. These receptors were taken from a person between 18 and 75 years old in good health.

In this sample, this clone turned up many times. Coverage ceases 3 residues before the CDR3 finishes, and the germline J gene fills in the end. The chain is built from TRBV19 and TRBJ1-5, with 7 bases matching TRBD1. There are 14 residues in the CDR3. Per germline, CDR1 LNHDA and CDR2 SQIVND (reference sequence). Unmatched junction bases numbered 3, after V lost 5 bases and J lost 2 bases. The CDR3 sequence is CASSVTGGNQPQHF. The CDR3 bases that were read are TGTGCCAGTAGTGTTACAGGGGGCAATCAGCCC.

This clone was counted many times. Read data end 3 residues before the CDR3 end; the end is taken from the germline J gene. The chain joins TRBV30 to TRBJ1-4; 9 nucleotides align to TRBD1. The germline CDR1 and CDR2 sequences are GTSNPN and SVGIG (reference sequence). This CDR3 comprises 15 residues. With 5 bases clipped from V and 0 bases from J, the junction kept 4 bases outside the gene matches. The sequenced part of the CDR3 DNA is TGTGCCTGGTCACAGGGGGCTGCAACTAATGAAAAA. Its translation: CAWSQGAATNEK. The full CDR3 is CAWSQGAATNEKLFF.

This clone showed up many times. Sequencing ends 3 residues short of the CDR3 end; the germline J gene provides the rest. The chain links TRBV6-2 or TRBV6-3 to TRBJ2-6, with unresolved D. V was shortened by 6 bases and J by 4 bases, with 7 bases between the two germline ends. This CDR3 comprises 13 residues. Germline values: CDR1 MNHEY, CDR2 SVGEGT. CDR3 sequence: CASRGPGANVLTF. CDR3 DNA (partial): TGTGCCAGCAGAGGCCCCGGGGCCAACGTC.

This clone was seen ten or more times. The CDR3 spells CASSMNTGVPQPQHF. CDR3 DNA, as far as it was read: TGTGCCAGTAGTATGAATACAGGGGTTCCGCAGCCC. V and J are TRBV19 and TRBJ1-5; the match to TRBD1 covers 7 bases. Read data end 3 residues before the CDR3 end; the end is taken from the germline J gene. CDR1 is LNHDA and CDR2 is SQIVND in the germline V gene (reference sequence). This CDR3 spans 15 amino acids. The V segment lost 3 bases and the J segment 7 bases; nucleotides outside the gene matches: 9.

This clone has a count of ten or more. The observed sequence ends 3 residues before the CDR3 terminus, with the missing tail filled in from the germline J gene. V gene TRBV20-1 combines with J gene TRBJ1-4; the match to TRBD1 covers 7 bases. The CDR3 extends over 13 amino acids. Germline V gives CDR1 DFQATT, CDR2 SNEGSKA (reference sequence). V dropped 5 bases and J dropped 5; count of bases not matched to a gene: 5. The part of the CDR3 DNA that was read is TGCAGTGCTGTGACAGGGAGGAATGAAAAA. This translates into CSAVTGRNEK. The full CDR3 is CSAVTGRNEKLFF.

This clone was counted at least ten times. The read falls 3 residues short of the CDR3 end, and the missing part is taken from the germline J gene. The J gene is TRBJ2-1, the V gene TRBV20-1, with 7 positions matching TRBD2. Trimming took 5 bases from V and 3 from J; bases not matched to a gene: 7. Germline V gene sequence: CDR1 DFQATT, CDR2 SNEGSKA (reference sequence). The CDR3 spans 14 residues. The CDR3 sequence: CSAPRSGIYNEQFF. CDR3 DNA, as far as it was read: TGCAGTGCTCCAAGAAGCGGGATCTACAATGAG.

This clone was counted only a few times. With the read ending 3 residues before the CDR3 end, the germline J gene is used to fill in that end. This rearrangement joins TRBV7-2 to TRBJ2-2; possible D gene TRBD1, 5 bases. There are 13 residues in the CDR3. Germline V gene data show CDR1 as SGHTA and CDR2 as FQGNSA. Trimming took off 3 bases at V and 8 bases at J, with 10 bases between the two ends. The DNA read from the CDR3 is TGTGCCAGCAGCTTCACAAAGGGGGGGGAG. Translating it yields CASSFTKGGE. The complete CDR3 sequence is CASSFTKGGELFF.

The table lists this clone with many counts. The CDR3 reads CASSRLPASGVYNEQFF. The CDR3 DNA, read in part, is TGTGCCAGCAGCCGTCTTCCGGCTAGCGGGGTTTACAATGAG. The J gene is TRBJ2-1, the V gene TRBV9; 9 positions agree with TRBD2. The read ends 3 residues early relative to the CDR3; the germline J gene fills the gap. The CDR3 is 17 residues long. The V gene end was trimmed by 4 bases and the J gene end by 4 bases; junction bases not matched to a gene: 12. The germline V gene encodes CDR1 SGDLS and CDR2 YYNGEE.

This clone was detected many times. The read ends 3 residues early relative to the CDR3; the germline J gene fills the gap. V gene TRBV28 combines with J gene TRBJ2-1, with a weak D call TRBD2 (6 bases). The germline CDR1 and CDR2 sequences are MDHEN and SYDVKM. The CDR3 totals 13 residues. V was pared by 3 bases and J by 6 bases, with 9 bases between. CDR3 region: CASSLGLTNEQFF. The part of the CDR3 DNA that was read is TGTGCCAGCAGTTTGGGACTCACCAATGAG. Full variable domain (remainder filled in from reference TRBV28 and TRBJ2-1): DVKVTQSSRYLVKRTGEKVFLECVQDMDHENMFWYRQDPGLGLRLIYFSYDVKMKEKGDIPEGYSVSREKKERFSLILESASTNQTSMYLCASSLGLTNEQFFGPGTRLTVL.

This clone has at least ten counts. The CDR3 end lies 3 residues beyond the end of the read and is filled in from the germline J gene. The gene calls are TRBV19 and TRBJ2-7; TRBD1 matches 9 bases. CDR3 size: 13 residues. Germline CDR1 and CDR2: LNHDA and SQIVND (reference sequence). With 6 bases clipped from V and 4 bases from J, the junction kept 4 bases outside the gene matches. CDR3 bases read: TGTGCCAGTAGAGGGGACAGGGCGTACGAG. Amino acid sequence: CASRGDRAYE. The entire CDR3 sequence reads CASRGDRAYEQYF.

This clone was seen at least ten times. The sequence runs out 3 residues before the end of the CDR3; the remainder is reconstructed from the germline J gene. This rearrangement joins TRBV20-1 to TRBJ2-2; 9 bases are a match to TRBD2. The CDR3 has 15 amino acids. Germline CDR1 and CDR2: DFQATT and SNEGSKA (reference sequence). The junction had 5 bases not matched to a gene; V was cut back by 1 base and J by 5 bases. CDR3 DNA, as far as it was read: TGCAGTGCTAGAGGTCCGACTAGCGGTACCGGGGAG. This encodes CSARGPTSGTGE. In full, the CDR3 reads CSARGPTSGTGELFF.

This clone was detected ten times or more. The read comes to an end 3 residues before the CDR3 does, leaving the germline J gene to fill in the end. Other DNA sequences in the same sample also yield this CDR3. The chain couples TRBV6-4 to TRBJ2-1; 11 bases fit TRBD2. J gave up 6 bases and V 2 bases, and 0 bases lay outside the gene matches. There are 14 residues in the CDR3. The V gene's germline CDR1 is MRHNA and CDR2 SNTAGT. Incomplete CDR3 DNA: TGTGCCAGCAGTGACGGGACTAGCGGCAATGAG. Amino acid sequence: CASSDGTSGNE. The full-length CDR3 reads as CASSDGTSGNEQFF.

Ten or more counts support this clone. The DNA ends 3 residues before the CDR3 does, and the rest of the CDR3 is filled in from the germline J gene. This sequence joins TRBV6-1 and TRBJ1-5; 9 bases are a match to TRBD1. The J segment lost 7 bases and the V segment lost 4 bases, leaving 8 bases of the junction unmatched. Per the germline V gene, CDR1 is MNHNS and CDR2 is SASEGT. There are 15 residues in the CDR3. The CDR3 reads CASSVGQGQGQPQHF. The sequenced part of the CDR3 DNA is TGTGCCAGCAGTGTCGGACAGGGGCAAGGGCAGCCC.

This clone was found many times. CDR3 bases read: TGCAGTGCTAGAGAAGGGCAGGGGGCGCACACCGAG. This sequence encodes CSAREGQGAHTE. The CDR3 in full is CSAREGQGAHTEQYF. The genes are TRBV20-1 and TRBJ2-7; 8 bases fit TRBD1. Coverage ceases 3 residues before the CDR3 finishes, and the germline J gene fills in the end. Germline values: CDR1 DFQATT, CDR2 SNEGSKA (reference sequence). Trimming cost V 0 bases and J 6 bases; bases outside gene matches: 10. The CDR3 covers 15 residues.

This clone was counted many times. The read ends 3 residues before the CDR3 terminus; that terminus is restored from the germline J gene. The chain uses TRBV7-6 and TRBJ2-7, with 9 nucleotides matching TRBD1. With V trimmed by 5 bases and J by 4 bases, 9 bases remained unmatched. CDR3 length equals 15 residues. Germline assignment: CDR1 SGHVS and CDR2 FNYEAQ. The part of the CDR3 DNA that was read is TGTGCCAGCAGCCTCCGTGGACAGGGGAGGTACGAG. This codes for CASSLRGQGRYE. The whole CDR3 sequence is CASSLRGQGRYEQYF.

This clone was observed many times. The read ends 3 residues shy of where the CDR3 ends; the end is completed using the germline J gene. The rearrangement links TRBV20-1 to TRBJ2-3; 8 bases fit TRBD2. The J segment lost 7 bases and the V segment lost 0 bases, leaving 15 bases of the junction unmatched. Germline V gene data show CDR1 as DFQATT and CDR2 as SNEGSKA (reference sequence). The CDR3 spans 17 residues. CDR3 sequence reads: CSARDRSKSGSGYTQYF. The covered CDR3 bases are TGCAGTGCTAGAGATAGGTCGAAGAGCGGGAGTGGGTATACG.

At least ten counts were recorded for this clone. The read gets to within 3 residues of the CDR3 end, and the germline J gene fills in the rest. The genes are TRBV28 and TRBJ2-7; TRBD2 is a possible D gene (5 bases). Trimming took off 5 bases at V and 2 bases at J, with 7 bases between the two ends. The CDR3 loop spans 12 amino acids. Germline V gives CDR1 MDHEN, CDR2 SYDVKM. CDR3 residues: CASSVGAYEQYF. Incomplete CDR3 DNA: TGTGCCAGCAGTGTCGGGGCCTACGAG.

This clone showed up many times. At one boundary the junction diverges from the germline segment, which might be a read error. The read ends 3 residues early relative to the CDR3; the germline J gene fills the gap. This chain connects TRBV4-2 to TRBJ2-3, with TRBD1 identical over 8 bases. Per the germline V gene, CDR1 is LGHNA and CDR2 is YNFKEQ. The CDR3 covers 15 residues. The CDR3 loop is CASSRRTGTPDTQYF. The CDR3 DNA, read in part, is TGCGCCAGCAGCCGGAGGACAGGGACGCCAGATACG.

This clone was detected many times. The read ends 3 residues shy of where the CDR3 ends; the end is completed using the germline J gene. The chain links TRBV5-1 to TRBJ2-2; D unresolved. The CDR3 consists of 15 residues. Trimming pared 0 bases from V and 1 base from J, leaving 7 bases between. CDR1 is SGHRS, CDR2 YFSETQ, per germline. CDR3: CASSLVQRNTGELFF. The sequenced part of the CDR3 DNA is TGCGCCAGCAGCTTGGTCCAGCGGAACACCGGGGAG.

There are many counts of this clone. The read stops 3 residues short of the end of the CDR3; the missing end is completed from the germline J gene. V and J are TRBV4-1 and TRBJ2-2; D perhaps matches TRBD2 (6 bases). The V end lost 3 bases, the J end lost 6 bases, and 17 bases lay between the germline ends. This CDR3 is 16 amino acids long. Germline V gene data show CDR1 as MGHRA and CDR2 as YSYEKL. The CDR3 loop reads CASSHPRTTAAGELFF. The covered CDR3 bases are TGCGCCAGCAGCCACCCCAGGACTACCGCGGCCGGGGAG.

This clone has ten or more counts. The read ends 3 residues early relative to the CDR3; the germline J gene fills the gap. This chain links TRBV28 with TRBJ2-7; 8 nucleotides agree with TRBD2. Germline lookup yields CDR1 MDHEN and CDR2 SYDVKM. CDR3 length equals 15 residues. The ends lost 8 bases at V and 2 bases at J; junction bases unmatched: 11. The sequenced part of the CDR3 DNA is TGTGCCAGCTGGGAGGGAGCGGGGGCAACCTACGAG. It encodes CASWEGAGATYE. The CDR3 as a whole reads CASWEGAGATYEQYF. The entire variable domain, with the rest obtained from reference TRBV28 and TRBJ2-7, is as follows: DVKVTQSSRYLVKRTGEKVFLECVQDMDHENMFWYRQDPGLGLRLIYFSYDVKMKEKGDIPEGYSVSREKKERFSLILESASTNQTSMYLCASWEGAGATYEQYFGPGTRLTVT.

The covered CDR3 bases are TGCAGTGCCAGTACGGGACAGCCCTACGAG. Amino acids: CSASTGQPYE. The CDR3 as a whole reads CSASTGQPYEQYF. The rearrangement links TRBV20-1 to TRBJ2-7, with TRBD1 identical over 7 bases. The read terminates 3 residues before the CDR3 end, so the remaining end is supplied by the germline J gene. In germline, CDR1 is DFQATT, CDR2 SNEGSKA (reference sequence). J gave up 2 bases and V 6 bases, and 7 bases lay outside the gene matches. The CDR3 runs 13 residues.

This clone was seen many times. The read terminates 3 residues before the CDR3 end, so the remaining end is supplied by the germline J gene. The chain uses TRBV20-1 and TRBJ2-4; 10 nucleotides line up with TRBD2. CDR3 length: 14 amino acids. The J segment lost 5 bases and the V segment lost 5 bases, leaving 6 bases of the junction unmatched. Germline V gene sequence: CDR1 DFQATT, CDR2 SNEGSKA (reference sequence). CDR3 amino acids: CSAVRGLAQNIQYF. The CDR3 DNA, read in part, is TGCAGTGCTGTAAGGGGACTAGCGCAAAACATT.

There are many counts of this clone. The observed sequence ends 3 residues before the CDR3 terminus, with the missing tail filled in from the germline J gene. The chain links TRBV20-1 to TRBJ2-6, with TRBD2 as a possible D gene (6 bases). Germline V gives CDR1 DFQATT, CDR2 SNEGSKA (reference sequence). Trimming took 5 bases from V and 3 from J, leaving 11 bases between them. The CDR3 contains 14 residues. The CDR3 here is CSAPRRVGANVLTF. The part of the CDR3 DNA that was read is TGCAGTGCTCCCCGGAGGGTTGGGGCCAACGTC.

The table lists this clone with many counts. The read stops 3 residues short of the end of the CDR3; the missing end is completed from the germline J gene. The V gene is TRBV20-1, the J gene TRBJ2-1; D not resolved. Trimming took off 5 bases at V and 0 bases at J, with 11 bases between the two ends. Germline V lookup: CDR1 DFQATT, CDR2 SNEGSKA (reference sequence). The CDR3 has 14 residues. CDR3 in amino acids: CSAGGGSSYNEQFF. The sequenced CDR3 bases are TGCAGTGCTGGCGGCGGTAGCTCCTACAATGAG.

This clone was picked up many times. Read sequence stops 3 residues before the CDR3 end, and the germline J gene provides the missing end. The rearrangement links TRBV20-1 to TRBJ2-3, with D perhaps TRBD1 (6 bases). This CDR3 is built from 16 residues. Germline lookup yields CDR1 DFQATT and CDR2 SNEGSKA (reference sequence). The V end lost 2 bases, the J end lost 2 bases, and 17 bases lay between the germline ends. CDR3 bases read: TGCAGTGCTAGACTACCTTCTGGGGGCCTCACAGATACG. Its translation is CSARLPSGGLTDT. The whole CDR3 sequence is CSARLPSGGLTDTQYF.

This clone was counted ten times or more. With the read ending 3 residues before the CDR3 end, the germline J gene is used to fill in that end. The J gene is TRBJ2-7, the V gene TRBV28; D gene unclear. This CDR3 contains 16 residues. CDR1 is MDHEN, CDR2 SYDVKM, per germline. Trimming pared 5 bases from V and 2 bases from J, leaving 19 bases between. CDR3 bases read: TGTGCCAGCAGTCGCGGTGTATCCTTCGTTACCTACGAG. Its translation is CASSRGVSFVTYE. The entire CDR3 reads CASSRGVSFVTYEQYF.

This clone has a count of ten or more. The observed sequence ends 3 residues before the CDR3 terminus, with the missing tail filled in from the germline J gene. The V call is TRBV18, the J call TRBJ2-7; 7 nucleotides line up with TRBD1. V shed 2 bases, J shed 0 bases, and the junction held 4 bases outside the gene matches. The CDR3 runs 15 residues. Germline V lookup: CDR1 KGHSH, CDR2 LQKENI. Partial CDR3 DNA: TGTGCCAGCTCACCAAAGACAGGGATCTCCTACGAG. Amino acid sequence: CASSPKTGISYE. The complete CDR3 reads CASSPKTGISYEQYF. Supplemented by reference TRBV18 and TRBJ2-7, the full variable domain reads NAGVMQNPRHLVRRRGQEARLRCSPMKGHSHVYWYRQLPEEGLKFMVYLQKENIIDESGMPKERFSAEFPKEGPSILRIQQVVRGDSAAYFCASSPKTGISYEQYFGPGTRLTVT.

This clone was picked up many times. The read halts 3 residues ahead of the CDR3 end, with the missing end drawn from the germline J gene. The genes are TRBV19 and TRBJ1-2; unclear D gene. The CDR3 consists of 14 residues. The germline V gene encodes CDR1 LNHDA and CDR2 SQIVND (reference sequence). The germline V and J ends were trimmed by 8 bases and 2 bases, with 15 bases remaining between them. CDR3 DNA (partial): TGTGCCAGTCAGAACCTTCGACTGAACTATGGC. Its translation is CASQNLRLNYG. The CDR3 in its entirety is CASQNLRLNYGYTF.

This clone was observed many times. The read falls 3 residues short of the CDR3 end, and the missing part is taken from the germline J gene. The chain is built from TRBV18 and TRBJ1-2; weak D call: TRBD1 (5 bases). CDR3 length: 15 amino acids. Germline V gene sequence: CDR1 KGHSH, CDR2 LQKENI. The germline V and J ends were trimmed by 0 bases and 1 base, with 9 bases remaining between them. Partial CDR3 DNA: TGTGCCAGCTCACCACCGGGGGGACGTAACTATGGC. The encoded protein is CASSPPGGRNYG. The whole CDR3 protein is CASSPPGGRNYGYTF.